Each of the 7 T cell receptor beta chains below was sequenced from the same sample in a study of neoadjuvant anti-PD-1 for oral cavity cancer. Measured with immunoSEQ multiplex PCR; TCRdb has only the in-frame clones, and not every one. The table has roughly 15,000 clones, around two thirds seen once. The sample consisted of PBMCs, taken before nivolumab (anti-PD-1) treatment. The origin of the receptors is a person between 40 and 80 years old with oral cavity squamous cell carcinoma.

The chain couples TRBV10-3 to TRBJ2-5; 7 bases agree with TRBD2. Trimming at V came to 0 bases and at J to 7 bases, leaving 14 bases not matched to a gene. CDR3 length: 17 residues. The V gene's germline CDR1 is ENHRY and CDR2 SYGVKD. The CDR3 bases are TGTGCCATCAGTGAGTCAGTTGTGAGGGGACTAATCGGGACCCAGTACTTC. Its translation: CAISESVVRGLIGTQYF.

The table lists this clone with a few counts. This chain uses TRBV6-5 with TRBJ1-3; D is unresolved. Germline loops: CDR1 MNHEY, CDR2 SVGAGI. Trimming took 2 bases from V and 0 from J, leaving 11 bases between them. This CDR3 is 16 amino acids long. The CDR3 DNA reads TGTGCCAGCAGTTACGGGCCTATTTTCTCTGGAAACACCATATATTTT. Translation: CASSYGPIFSGNTIYF.

The rearrangement joins TRBV6-6 to TRBJ1-4; tentatively, D is TRBD1 (6 bases). The germline CDR1 and CDR2 sequences are MNHNY and SVGAGI (reference sequence). V was cut by 4 bases and J by 10 bases, with 22 bases left in between. The CDR3 loop spans 16 amino acids. The CDR3 protein is CASSSLTGLGVGKLFF. The CDR3 nucleotides are TGTGCCAGCAGTTCATTAACAGGGTTGGGGGTCGGAAAACTGTTTTTT.

This clone was seen once. J is TRBJ2-2 and V is TRBV10-3; D remains ambiguous. From germline, CDR1 is ENHRY and CDR2 SYGVKD. The CDR3 has 16 amino acids. Between the trimmed V and J ends, which lost 0 bases and 2 bases, there was a span of 10 bases. CDR3 sequence: CAISESGGANTGELFF. The CDR3 bases are TGTGCCATCAGTGAGTCTGGCGGAGCAAACACCGGGGAGCTGTTTTTT.

The V gene is TRBV5-1, the J gene TRBJ2-7, with a weak D call TRBD1 (5 bases). The length of the CDR3 is 14 residues. Germline assignment: CDR1 SGHRS and CDR2 YFSETQ. V was shortened by 0 bases and J by 3 bases, with 10 bases between the two germline ends. Here the CDR3 reads CASSLAVQGYEQYF. CDR3 nucleotides: TGCGCCAGCAGCTTGGCCGTGCAGGGCTACGAGCAGTACTTC.

The J gene is TRBJ2-1, the V gene TRBV11-3; 8 bases agree with TRBD1. V shed 1 base, J shed 8 bases, and the junction held 13 bases outside the gene matches. In germline, CDR1 is SGHNT, CDR2 YENEEA. The CDR3 is 17 amino acids. CDR3 loop: CASSLGTGQGGKDEQFF. In DNA form, the CDR3 reads TGTGCCAGCAGCTTAGGAACTGGACAGGGTGGTAAGGATGAGCAGTTCTTC.

This clone was recorded a few times. The V call is TRBV6-1, the J call TRBJ1-2; the D gene is possibly TRBD1 (5 bases). The CDR3 covers 14 residues. V lost 5 bases, J lost 8 bases, and 18 bases lay in between. The germline gives CDR1 MNHNS, CDR2 SASEGT. CDR3: CASSPILRGGGYTF. Written as DNA, the CDR3 is TGTGCCAGCAGTCCCATCCTCCGGGGGGGAGGCTACACCTTC.